What follows are 5 T cell receptor beta chains derived from one specimen sequenced in a study of cytomegalovirus exposure and HLA in healthy donors. This table comes from immunoSEQ multiplex PCR, and its TCRdb copy is limited to in-frame clones, with some not included. This sample has over 200,000 clones, with around four fifths found just once. Sample: PBMCs. These TCRs come from a woman in her late teens or twenties in good health and CMV-seronegative.

V is TRBV6-6 and J is TRBJ2-1; 9 bases fit TRBD1. The germline V gene encodes CDR1 MNHNY and CDR2 SVGAGI (reference sequence). Trimming removed 0 bases from V and 9 bases from J; junction bases left unmatched: 3. The CDR3 has 14 amino acids. The CDR3 is CASSYSGTGSEQFF. The CDR3 nucleotides are TGTGCCAGCAGTTACTCGGGGACAGGGAGTGAGCAGTTCTTC.

The rearrangement joins TRBV15 to TRBJ1-5, with D unclear. There are 16 residues in the CDR3. Germline V gene data show CDR1 as LNHNV and CDR2 as YYDKDF (reference sequence). Trimming stripped 1 base from V and 5 bases from J, with 15 bases between. CDR3 coding DNA: TGTGCCACCAGCAGAGTCGGGGATCTGAATTATCAGCCCCAGCATTTT. This encodes CATSRVGDLNYQPQHF.

The chain links TRBV30 to TRBJ1-1; the D gene is possibly TRBD1 (5 bases). CDR3 length: 15 residues. CDR1 is GTSNPN, CDR2 SVGIG, per germline (reference sequence). The ends were cut back, 1 base at V and 5 bases at J, with 17 bases in the middle. As DNA, the CDR3 is TGTGCCTGGAGTGCGACAGCGATGGTCGGGACTGAAGCTTTCTTT. Translation: CAWSATAMVGTEAFF.

CDR3 coding DNA: TGTGCCAGCAGTGAAGAGGGAGCAGCGCCCAATGAGCAGTTCTTC. Protein sequence: CASSEEGAAPNEQFF. The V gene is TRBV2, the J gene TRBJ2-1; perhaps TRBD2 as D (5 bases). Trimming cost V 1 base and J 6 bases, with 13 bases left between them. This CDR3 comprises 15 residues. Germline lookup yields CDR1 SNHLY and CDR2 FYNNEI.

The chain uses TRBV15 and TRBJ1-1, with D perhaps matching TRBD1 (6 bases). Germline assignment: CDR1 LNHNV and CDR2 YYDKDF (reference sequence). V gave up 0 bases and J gave up 2 bases, with 16 bases separating them. The CDR3 loop spans 17 amino acids. The CDR3 sequence: CATSRDVQGSRNTEAFF. In DNA form, the CDR3 reads TGTGCCACCAGCAGAGATGTCCAGGGGTCTCGAAACACTGAAGCTTTCTTT.